Sequencing of this T cell receptor beta chain was carried out in a study of blood T cell repertoires in COVID-19. TCRdb's copy holds only in-frame clones and misses some; the assay was immunoSEQ multiplex PCR. This table holds fewer than 200,000 clones, approximately 91% found once. Followed longitudinally, the Seattle patients had been enrolled during active infection. V was shortened by 3 bases and J by 0 bases, with 9 bases between the two germline ends. Germline V gives CDR1 KGHSH, CDR2 LQKENI. The CDR3 has 15 residues. Sequenced input: peripheral blood. The chain couples TRBV18 to TRBJ1-3; no firm D call. This sequence was found in a man aged 18 to 30 with COVID-19, enrolled during active disease. This CDR3 reads CASSPPFYSGNTIYF. DNA of the CDR3: TGTGCCAGCTCACCCCCCTTCTACTCTGGAAACACCATATATTTT. Using reference TRBV18 and TRBJ1-3 for the parts outside the CDR3, the full variable domain is NAGVMQNPRHLVRRRGQEARLRCSPMKGHSHVYWYRQLPEEGLKFMVYLQKENIIDESGMPKERFSAEFPKEGPSILRIQQVVRGDSAAYFCASSPPFYSGNTIYFGEGSWLTVV.